These 14 T cell receptor beta chains were sequenced from one sample in a study of blood T cell repertoires in COVID-19. The data were produced by immunoSEQ multiplex PCR, yet TCRdb's version contains in-frame clones alone and is incomplete. Among hundreds of thousands of clones listed, 88% were seen once. The sample was peripheral blood. The receptors come from a human donor in a cohort sampled during active COVID-19.

This clone turned up a few times. The V gene is TRBV7-2, the J gene TRBJ2-1; 9 bases map to TRBD2. Germline CDR1 SGHTA, CDR2 FQGNSA. V shed 3 bases and J 5 bases; nucleotides not matched to a gene: 11. The CDR3 covers 17 residues. In nucleotides, the CDR3 is TGTGCCAGCAGCTTGGGTGTGGCGGGAGGGTCTCACAATGAGCAGTTCTTC. It is translated as CASSLGVAGGSHNEQFF.

This clone showed up just once. This chain connects TRBV3-1 (or the pseudogene TRBV3-2) to TRBJ2-3, with TRBD2 matching 9 bases. Trimming removed 0 bases from V and 3 bases from J; junction bases left unmatched: 10. This CDR3 comprises 18 residues. Per germline, CDR1 LGHDT and CDR2 YNNKEL (reference sequence). The CDR3 DNA reads as TGTGCCAGCAGCCAAGACCCAGTAAAAGCGGGGGGAACAGATACGCAGTATTTT. Translation: CASSQDPVKAGGTDTQYF.

The V and J genes are TRBV5-8 and TRBJ2-7, with TRBD2 matching 14 bases. This CDR3 comprises 16 residues. V trimming: 4 bases; J trimming: 5 bases; junction bases outside the gene matches: 8. The germline CDR1 and CDR2 sequences are SGHTS and YDEGEE. The CDR3 reads CASSAGLAGALDEQYF. CDR3 nucleotide sequence: TGTGCCAGCAGCGCGGGACTAGCGGGGGCCCTTGACGAGCAGTACTTC.

The rearrangement links TRBV5-1 to TRBJ2-7, with D tentatively TRBD1 (6 bases). In germline, CDR1 is SGHRS, CDR2 YFSETQ. Trimming took off 2 bases at V and 3 bases at J, with 15 bases between the two ends. The CDR3 totals 15 residues. The CDR3 loop is CASSFEGQKIYEQYF. In DNA, the CDR3 is TGCGCCAGCAGCTTCGAAGGACAGAAGATCTACGAGCAGTACTTC. Variable domain in full (rest from reference TRBV5-1 and TRBJ2-7): KAGVTQTPRYLIKTRGQQVTLSCSPISGHRSVSWYQQTPGQGLQFLFEYFSETQRNKGNFPGRFSGRQFSNSRSEMNVSTLELGDSALYLCASSFEGQKIYEQYFGPGTRLTVT.

The CDR3 protein is CASSQDWGRDYGYTF. The DNA for the CDR3 is TGCGCCAGCAGCCAAGATTGGGGCAGAGACTATGGCTACACCTTC. This sequence joins TRBV4-3 and TRBJ1-2, with D maybe TRBD1 (5 bases). V dropped 0 bases and J dropped 3 bases, with 11 bases sitting between them. The CDR3 extends over 15 amino acids. Germline-derived CDR1 and CDR2 are LGHNA and YSLEER.

The chain recombines TRBV6-5 with TRBJ2-7, with TRBD1 as a possible D gene (6 bases). The CDR3 extends over 15 amino acids. V shed 5 bases and J shed 2 bases, with 16 bases lying between them. Germline-derived CDR1 and CDR2 are MNHEY and SVGAGI. CDR3: CASSPLSGDTYEQYF. CDR3 DNA sequence: TGTGCCAGCAGTCCCCTCAGTGGGGACACCTACGAGCAGTACTTC.

CDR3 in DNA: TGTGCCAGCAGACGACTTACCGGGCAGGGGAACACTGAAGCTTTCTTT. Translated: CASRRLTGQGNTEAFF. V is TRBV27 and J is TRBJ1-1; a possible D gene is TRBD1 (5 bases). Germline-derived CDR1 and CDR2 are MNHEY and SMNVEV (reference sequence). Trimming shortened V by 6 bases and J by 1 base, and 18 bases separated the two germline ends. The CDR3 extends over 16 amino acids.

The V and J genes are TRBV27 and TRBJ2-3; the D is unclear. Germline lookup yields CDR1 MNHEY and CDR2 SMNVEV (reference sequence). This CDR3 spans 13 amino acids. Trimming pared 4 bases from V and 0 bases from J, leaving 5 bases between. CDR3 coding DNA: TGTGCCAGCAGTTCCTCTAGCACAGATACGCAGTATTTT. It is translated as CASSSSSTDTQYF.

The CDR3 DNA is TGTGCCAGCAGTGAGAGGCAAGACGGCACCGGGGAGCTGTTTTTT. As protein: CASSERQDGTGELFF. J is TRBJ2-2 and V is TRBV25-1; D call uncertain. With 3 bases removed from V and 4 bases from J, the gap between germline ends came to 12 bases. Per the germline V gene, CDR1 is MGHDK and CDR2 is SYGVNS. The CDR3 is made up of 15 amino acids.

This clone was picked up a small number of times. An end of the junction does not agree with germline; a read error may underlie this. Additional DNA sequences in this sample encode the identical CDR3. The CDR3 DNA reads TGTGCCTGGAGTGTAAACAGTGAAGCTTTCTTT. It yields the protein CAWSVNSEAFF. The chain joins TRBV30 to TRBJ1-1, with D hard to call. Germline values: CDR1 GTSNPN, CDR2 SVGIG (reference sequence). The CDR3 covers 11 residues.

The rearrangement joins TRBV7-2 to TRBJ1-3; no clear D. Germline V gene lookup returns CDR1 SGHTA and CDR2 FQGNSA. Between the trimmed V and J ends, which lost 1 base and 1 base, there was a span of 8 bases. There are 15 residues in the CDR3. This CDR3 is CASSLGAPSGNTIYF. CDR3 sequence (DNA): TGTGCCAGCAGCTTAGGGGCCCCTTCTGGAAACACCATATATTTT.

The CDR3 loop reads CASSLRKGEEKLFF. In nucleotides, the CDR3 is TGTGCCAGCAGCCTCAGGAAGGGGGAGGAAAAACTGTTTTTT. The V gene is TRBV3-1 (or the pseudogene TRBV3-2), the J gene TRBJ1-4; perhaps TRBD1 as D (6 bases). Trimming cost V 4 bases and J 8 bases, with 14 bases left between them. The CDR3 sequence is 14 residues long. Germline assignment: CDR1 LGHDT and CDR2 YNNKEL (reference sequence).

The rearrangement links TRBV27 to TRBJ1-3; no definite D call. The V end was cut by 5 bases, the J end by 0 bases, with 5 bases between. Germline loops: CDR1 MNHEY, CDR2 SMNVEV (reference sequence). There are 13 residues in the CDR3. The CDR3 DNA sequence: TGTGCCAGCAGTCCCCTCTCTGGAAACACCATATATTTT. This encodes CASSPLSGNTIYF.

The genes are TRBV3-1 (or the pseudogene TRBV3-2) and TRBJ2-1; D possibly corresponds to TRBD2 (5 bases). CDR1 is LGHDT and CDR2 is YNNKEL in the germline V gene (reference sequence). This CDR3 spans 13 amino acids. The germline V and J ends were trimmed by 0 bases and 9 bases, with 9 bases remaining between them. The CDR3 coding sequence is TGTGCCAGCAGCCAAGAAGAGACTACTGAGCAGTTCTTC. It encodes CASSQEETTEQFF.